The 18 T cell receptor beta chains presented below share a single source sample, sequenced in a study of CD8 T cells in Susac syndrome. Random hexamers were used to reverse transcribe an amount of 0.5 to 1 ug RNA. Using its own MiXCR run on the immunoSEQ multiplex PCR reads, TCRdb lists one record per CDR3 protein. The table includes roughly 80,000 distinct CDR3 sequences, 85% to 95% detected once. The source material was CD8+ T cells from PBMCs. The receptors shown here come from a human donor in good health.

The chain carries TRBV27 and TRBJ2-6; D is ambiguous. V was cut by 3 bases and J by 0 bases, with 12 bases left in between. The CDR3 runs to 17 residues. CDR1 and CDR2 (germline): MNHEY, SMNVEV (reference sequence). The CDR3 DNA is TGTGCCAGCAGTTTGCGCTTAGATATCTCTGGGGCCAACGTCCTGACTTTC. Protein product: CASSLRLDISGANVLTF.

The chain recombines TRBV4-1 with TRBJ1-3; D unclear. The germline V and J ends were trimmed by 5 bases and 4 bases, with 15 bases remaining between them. Germline V gene lookup returns CDR1 MGHRA and CDR2 YSYEKL. The CDR3 runs 15 residues. CDR3 amino acids: CASSATDSGGNTIYF. The CDR3 region has the DNA TGCGCCAGCAGCGCCACCGACTCGGGCGGAAACACCATATATTTT.

The chain is built from TRBV4-1 and TRBJ2-1; D possibly corresponds to TRBD2 (6 bases). Germline CDR1 and CDR2: MGHRA and YSYEKL. Trimming left V 1 base short and J 6 bases short, with 10 bases between. The CDR3 loop spans 14 amino acids. CDR3 protein: CASSQGVGGNEQFF. The DNA of the CDR3 is TGCGCCAGCAGCCAAGGGGTGGGGGGCAATGAGCAGTTCTTC.

V and J are TRBV9 and TRBJ2-1; D is perhaps TRBD1 (6 bases). Trimming removed 3 bases at V and 2 bases at J, with 18 bases between. There are 17 residues in the CDR3. In germline, CDR1 is SGDLS, CDR2 YYNGEE. CDR3 in amino acids: CASSASGVISTYNEQFF. CDR3 sequence (DNA): TGTGCCAGCAGCGCTTCAGGGGTCATTTCGACCTACAATGAGCAGTTCTTC.

The V and J genes are TRBV9 and TRBJ2-4; TRBD1 agrees at 10 bases. The CDR3 loop spans 15 amino acids. The V segment lost 3 bases and the J segment 8 bases; nucleotides outside the gene matches: 8. CDR1 is SGDLS and CDR2 is YYNGEE in the germline V gene. The DNA for the CDR3 is TGTGCCAGCAGCGGACAGGGGGCGAGGACGGACATTCAGTACTTC. Its translation is CASSGQGARTDIQYF.

This chain links TRBV11-2 with TRBJ2-2; weak D call: TRBD2 (6 bases). CDR1 and CDR2 (germline): SGHAT, FQNNGV. Trimming shortened V by 3 bases and J by 7 bases, and 9 bases separated the two germline ends. This CDR3 region has 13 residues. CDR3 nucleotide sequence: TGTGCCAGCAGCTTCGGGAGTAGCGGGGAGCTGTTTTTT. Translating it yields CASSFGSSGELFF.

This chain links TRBV20-1 with TRBJ1-6; 7 bases fit TRBD1. This CDR3 is built from 16 residues. CDR1 and CDR2 from the germline V gene are DFQATT and SNEGSKA (reference sequence). The V and J ends lost 0 bases and 7 bases, in that order; junction bases with no gene match: 9. This CDR3 reads CSARDLETGPNSPLHF. CDR3 DNA: TGCAGTGCTAGAGATTTAGAGACAGGGCCAAATTCACCCCTCCACTTT.

The chain combines TRBV4-1 with TRBJ2-7, with TRBD1 matching over 9 bases. In germline, CDR1 is MGHRA, CDR2 YSYEKL. This CDR3 has 16 amino acids. V dropped 2 bases and J dropped 3; count of bases not matched to a gene: 8. The CDR3 DNA reads TGCGCCAGCAGCCAAACACCTGACAGGGGGTTCTACGAGCAGTACTTC. Its protein product is CASSQTPDRGFYEQYF.

This chain joins TRBV7-9 and TRBJ2-2; D gene unclear. Germline CDR1 reads SEHNR; CDR2 reads FQNEAQ (reference sequence). Trimming left V 3 bases short and J 10 bases short, with 3 bases between. CDR3 length equals 10 residues. CDR3 sequence (DNA): TGTGCCAGCAGCTTCCTGGAGCTGTTTTTT. It codes for CASSFLELFF.

This clonotype was picked up one time. This sequence joins TRBV13 and TRBJ2-7; the D is unclear. The CDR3 sequence is 15 residues long. Per germline, CDR1 PRHDT and CDR2 FYEKMQ (reference sequence). Trimming took 1 base from V and 3 from J, leaving 13 bases between them. In nucleotides, the CDR3 is TGTGCCAGCAGCTTAGTGGCGCAACCAAACTACGAGCAGTACTTC. Translating it yields CASSLVAQPNYEQYF.

The CDR3 sequence: CSARETGGADEQYV. The CDR3 coding sequence is TGCAGTGCTAGGGAAACAGGGGGCGCGGACGAGCAGTACGTC. V gene TRBV20-1 combines with J gene TRBJ2-7; 9 bases match TRBD1. Germline V gene data show CDR1 as DFQATT and CDR2 as SNEGSKA (reference sequence). V lost 3 bases and J lost 5; bases outside the gene matches: 8. The CDR3 has 14 amino acids.

The CDR3 protein is CASSQDYNEQFF. The CDR3 DNA follows: TGCGCCAGCAGCCAAGATTACAATGAGCAGTTCTTC. The rearrangement joins TRBV4-3 to TRBJ2-1; D call uncertain. This CDR3 has 12 amino acids. Germline V gives CDR1 LGHNA, CDR2 YSLEER. The V and J ends lost 0 bases and 4 bases respectively, with 1 base between them.

The chain recombines TRBV9 with TRBJ1-2; 8 bases are a match to TRBD1. In germline, CDR1 is SGDLS, CDR2 YYNGEE. The V and J ends lost 2 bases and 4 bases, in that order; junction bases with no gene match: 7. The CDR3 is 15 residues long. The CDR3 is CASSVDTGGGYGYTF. The CDR3 bases are TGTGCCAGCAGCGTCGACACAGGGGGGGGCTATGGCTACACCTTC. The whole variable domain, filled in from reference TRBV9 and TRBJ1-2, reads DSGVTQTPKHLITATGQRVTLRCSPRSGDLSVYWYQQSLDQGLQFLIQYYNGEERAKGNILERFSAQQFPDLHSELNLSSLELGDSALYFCASSVDTGGGYGYTFGSGTRLTVV.

This chain uses TRBV18 with TRBJ2-7; 7 bases line up with TRBD1. Trimming took 3 bases from V and 2 from J; bases not matched to a gene: 4. Germline lookup yields CDR1 KGHSH and CDR2 LQKENI. The CDR3 is 14 residues long. DNA of the CDR3: TGTGCCAGCTCACCTTCCGACAGGGCCTACGAGCAGTACTTC. The encoded protein is CASSPSDRAYEQYF. The whole variable domain, filled in from reference TRBV18 and TRBJ2-7, reads NAGVMQNPRHLVRRRGQEARLRCSPMKGHSHVYWYRQLPEEGLKFMVYLQKENIIDESGMPKERFSAEFPKEGPSILRIQQVVRGDSAAYFCASSPSDRAYEQYFGPGTRLTVT.

The chain couples TRBV9 to TRBJ2-7; 7 positions match TRBD2. With 4 bases clipped from V and 3 bases from J, the junction kept 7 bases outside the gene matches. The CDR3 consists of 14 residues. Germline-derived CDR1 and CDR2 are SGDLS and YYNGEE. The CDR3 region is CASSQTSADYEQYF. CDR3 DNA: TGTGCCAGCAGCCAAACTAGCGCCGACTACGAGCAGTACTTC.

V is TRBV6-5 and J is TRBJ1-2; 9 nucleotides align to TRBD1. This CDR3 comprises 15 residues. V shed 5 bases, J shed 2 bases, and the junction held 6 bases outside the gene matches. Germline V gene lookup returns CDR1 MNHEY and CDR2 SVGAGI. The CDR3 sequence: CASSQRDRANYGYTF. The CDR3 coding sequence is TGTGCCAGCAGTCAAAGGGACAGGGCCAACTATGGCTACACCTTC.

This chain connects TRBV12-3 or TRBV12-4 to TRBJ2-2; D perhaps matches TRBD2 (6 bases). The CDR3 contains 14 residues. V lost 5 bases and J lost 2, with 9 bases in between. CDR3 loop: CASSRLENTGELFF. In DNA, the CDR3 is TGTGCCAGCAGTAGACTAGAAAACACCGGGGAGCTGTTTTTT.

This sequence joins TRBV18 and TRBJ1-2; 12 bases are a match to TRBD1. The CDR3 is 17 amino acids. Germline V gene lookup returns CDR1 KGHSH and CDR2 LQKENI. Germline trimming cut 6 bases from V and 7 bases from J; bases unmatched to any gene: 15. The CDR3 is CASSPTSTGTGGSGYTF. The CDR3, as DNA: TGTGCCAGCTCCCCAACCAGCACCGGGACAGGGGGCAGTGGCTACACCTTC.